One sample yielded the 20 T cell receptor beta chains listed below, sequenced in a study of blood T cell repertoires in COVID-19. This table comes from immunoSEQ multiplex PCR, and its TCRdb copy is limited to in-frame clones, with some not included. Of some 150,000 clones listed, 82% are singletons. The specimen was peripheral blood. The receptor set was obtained from a woman of 80 years or more with acute or convalescent COVID-19.

This clone was picked up one time. This rearrangement joins TRBV10-3 to TRBJ2-5; perhaps TRBD1 as D (6 bases). Germline V CDR1 and CDR2: ENHRY, SYGVKD. The CDR3 is 12 amino acids. The germline V and J ends were trimmed by 6 bases and 1 base, with 6 bases remaining between them. CDR3: CAIRQGQETQYF. CDR3 in DNA: TGTGCCATCAGACAGGGCCAAGAGACCCAGTACTTC.

This clone has only one observation. The chain joins TRBV4-2 to TRBJ1-3; D gene ambiguous. V was shortened by 1 base and J by 2 bases, with 9 bases between the two germline ends. The CDR3 loop spans 15 amino acids. The germline gives CDR1 LGHNA, CDR2 YNFKEQ. The CDR3 here is CASSQVSSPGNTIYF. CDR3 nucleotide sequence: TGTGCCAGCAGCCAAGTGAGTTCGCCTGGAAACACCATATATTTT.

The gene calls are TRBV18 and TRBJ1-1; a weak D match, TRBD1 (5 bases). Trimming took 1 base from V and 0 from J, leaving 18 bases between them. The CDR3 is 18 amino acids. Germline V gives CDR1 KGHSH, CDR2 LQKENI. The CDR3 sequence is CASSPRAGRFVLNTEAFF. In DNA form, the CDR3 reads TGTGCCAGCTCACCACGCGCAGGGAGGTTTGTTCTGAACACTGAAGCTTTCTTT.

V is TRBV30 and J is TRBJ1-1; 9 bases are shared with TRBD1. Unmatched junction bases numbered 14, after V lost 3 bases and J lost 3 bases. The CDR3 spans 17 residues. Germline loops: CDR1 GTSNPN, CDR2 SVGIG (reference sequence). As DNA, the CDR3 is TGTGCCTGGAGGACGGTCCCGGGACAGGGAAGGGACACTGAAGCTTTCTTT. This encodes CAWRTVPGQGRDTEAFF.

This rearrangement joins TRBV5-3 to TRBJ2-2; D is possibly TRBD2 (7 bases). TRBV5-3 counts as an open reading frame of uncertain function. V dropped 5 bases and J dropped 3 bases, with 23 bases sitting between them. The CDR3 is 18 residues long. CDR3 protein: CARRRGGLTLNDTGELFF. CDR3 DNA: TGTGCCAGAAGGAGGGGGGGTTTAACCCTGAACGACACCGGGGAGCTGTTTTTT.

This chain connects TRBV12-3 or TRBV12-4 to TRBJ2-1; possibly TRBD1 for D (6 bases). Trimming stripped 7 bases from V and 3 bases from J, with 10 bases between. The CDR3 is 13 amino acids. CDR3 DNA sequence: TGTGCCAGCACCCGGACAGTCTACAATGAGCAGTTCTTC. Protein product: CASTRTVYNEQFF.

The chain uses TRBV5-6 and TRBJ2-5; D possibly corresponds to TRBD2 (5 bases). V lost 2 bases to trimming and J lost 1 base, with 18 bases between them. The CDR3 covers 17 residues. The V gene's germline CDR1 is SGHDT and CDR2 YYEEEE. CDR3 amino acids: CASSFERHARIQETQYF. Here the CDR3 DNA reads TGTGCCAGCAGCTTCGAGCGGCACGCCCGAATCCAAGAGACCCAGTACTTC.

The chain links TRBV2 to TRBJ2-2, with 10 bases matching TRBD2. Germline values: CDR1 SNHLY, CDR2 FYNNEI. The CDR3 length is 15 residues. In DNA form, the CDR3 reads TGTGCTAATAGCGGGGGGCGCGGATTAAGCGGGGAGCTGTTTTTT. Translating gives CANSGGRGLSGELFF.

The chain is built from TRBV28 and TRBJ2-6; D perhaps matches TRBD1 (6 bases). CDR1 MDHEN and CDR2 SYDVKM come from the germline V gene. Deletions cut 10 bases from V and 0 bases from J, with 13 bases between. This CDR3 contains 15 residues. CDR3 protein: CAIPDSPSGANVLTF. The CDR3 DNA reads TGTGCCATCCCGGACAGCCCCTCTGGGGCCAACGTCCTGACTTTC.

The chain recombines TRBV24-1 with TRBJ2-2; 9 bases are shared with TRBD2. This CDR3 spans 17 amino acids. V gave up 3 bases and J gave up 1 base; unmatched junction bases: 5. Germline-derived CDR1 and CDR2 are KGHDR and SFDVKD. CDR3 region: CATSDQASGENTGELFF. In DNA form, the CDR3 reads TGTGCCACCAGTGATCAGGCTAGCGGGGAGAACACCGGGGAGCTGTTTTTT.

This clone came up a few times. The chain recombines TRBV4-2 with TRBJ1-4; D possibly corresponds to TRBD1 (6 bases). The CDR3 covers 16 residues. Germline V gene sequence: CDR1 LGHNA, CDR2 YNFKEQ. V was clipped by 5 bases and J by 5 bases, with 18 bases between them. The CDR3 is CASSEVGGALNEKLFF. DNA of the CDR3: TGTGCCAGCAGCGAGGTGGGGGGGGCGTTGAATGAAAAACTGTTTTTT.

J is TRBJ2-5 and V is TRBV2; D might be TRBD2 (5 bases). The length of the CDR3 is 16 residues. The germline V and J ends were trimmed by 6 bases and 3 bases, with 20 bases remaining between them. The germline V gene encodes CDR1 SNHLY and CDR2 FYNNEI. This CDR3 reads CASRWWASKLEETQYF. The CDR3 DNA follows: TGTGCCAGCAGATGGTGGGCTAGCAAGTTAGAAGAGACCCAGTACTTC. The full variable domain, completed using reference TRBV2 and TRBJ2-5, is EPEVTQTPSHQVTQMGQEVILRCVPISNHLYFYWYRQILGQKVEFLVSFYNNEISEKSEIFDDQFSVERPDGSNFTLKIRSTKLEDSAMYFCASRWWASKLEETQYFGPGTRLLVL.

V gene TRBV19 combines with J gene TRBJ1-1; D is unclear. The V end was cut by 7 bases, the J end by 0 bases, with 9 bases between. The CDR3 is made up of 13 amino acids. Germline CDR1 LNHDA, CDR2 SQIVND (reference sequence). CDR3 sequence: CASNFFLNTEAFF. CDR3 nucleotides: TGTGCCAGTAATTTCTTCCTGAACACTGAAGCTTTCTTT.

The chain employs TRBV27 and TRBJ2-7; TRBD1 matches at 11 bases. The CDR3 length is 15 residues. Germline V CDR1 and CDR2: MNHEY, SMNVEV (reference sequence). The junction had 7 bases not matched to a gene; V was cut back by 5 bases and J by 4 bases. In nucleotides, the CDR3 is TGTGCCAGCAGTCTCCGGGGGACAGGGGGGTACGAGCAGTACTTC. Its protein product is CASSLRGTGGYEQYF.

The chain uses TRBV4-1 and TRBJ2-7; D is perhaps TRBD1 (6 bases). The CDR3 has 16 amino acids. The germline gives CDR1 MGHRA, CDR2 YSYEKL. The ends were cut back, 4 bases at V and 7 bases at J, with 23 bases in the middle. The CDR3 DNA sequence: TGCGCCAGCAGCCTCACGACTCGCCAGGGGCGTGGTGAGCAGTACTTC. Protein product: CASSLTTRQGRGEQYF.

This clone showed up just once. The rearrangement links TRBV11-2 to TRBJ1-1; D is uncertain. This CDR3 region has 11 residues. Deletions cut 2 bases from V and 7 bases from J, with 5 bases between. CDR1 is SGHAT and CDR2 is FQNNGV in the germline V gene. CDR3 sequence (DNA): TGTGCCAGCAGCTTATACGGTGAAGCTTTCTTT. Translation: CASSLYGEAFF.

The chain recombines TRBV28 with TRBJ2-3; D remains ambiguous. The CDR3 has 13 amino acids. Per germline, CDR1 MDHEN and CDR2 SYDVKM. The ends were cut back, 2 bases at V and 4 bases at J, with 7 bases in the middle. As DNA, the CDR3 is TGTGCCAGCAGTTTACCAGGCCCAGATACGCAGTATTTT. This gives the protein CASSLPGPDTQYF.

The chain recombines TRBV30 with TRBJ1-2; D may be TRBD1 (6 bases). V lost 8 bases to trimming and J lost 8 bases, with 27 bases between them. Germline values: CDR1 GTSNPN, CDR2 SVGIG (reference sequence). The length of the CDR3 is 15 residues. The CDR3 here is CAGWGFAGGGRGYTF. Here the CDR3 DNA reads TGTGCCGGGTGGGGCTTCGCTGGCGGGGGGCGCGGCTACACCTTC. Full variable domain (missing parts from reference TRBV30 and TRBJ1-2): SQTIHQWPATLVQPVGSPLSLECTVEGTSNPNLYWYRQAAGRGLQLLFYSVGIGQISSEVPQNLSASRPQDRQFILSSKKLLLSDSGFYLCAGWGFAGGGRGYTFGSGTRLTVV.

This chain links TRBV7-8 with TRBJ2-7, with D maybe TRBD1 (6 bases). Looked up from germline, CDR1 is SGHVS and CDR2 is FQNEAQ. Trimming pared 5 bases from V and 3 bases from J, leaving 17 bases between. The CDR3 extends over 15 amino acids. The CDR3 DNA is TGTGCCAGCAGCATAGGCACAGGGACGGGCTACGAGCAGTACTTC. It is translated as CASSIGTGTGYEQYF. The variable domain in full, with the rest retrieved from reference TRBV7-8 and TRBJ2-7, is GAGVSQSPRYKVAKRGQDVALRCDPISGHVSLFWYQQALGQGPEFLTYFQNEAQLDKSGLPSDRFFAERPEGSVSTLKIQRTQQEDSAVYLCASSIGTGTGYEQYFGPGTRLTVT.

The chain couples TRBV29-1 to TRBJ2-7, with TRBD2 identical over 9 bases. This CDR3 has 13 residues. The germline gives CDR1 SQVTM, CDR2 ANQGSEA. V was pared by 7 bases and J by 1 base, with 5 bases of the junction left unmatched. In DNA form, the CDR3 reads TGCAGCGGACTTAGCGGGAGTTCCTACGAGCAGTACTTC. Protein product: CSGLSGSSYEQYF.